The 10 T cell receptor beta chains below all came from one sample that was sequenced in a study of blood T cell repertoires in COVID-19. The repertoire was sequenced with immunoSEQ multiplex PCR; TCRdb's copy has only in-frame clones and lacks some. The table shows over 200,000 clones, with about 87% occurring only once. The sample taken for sequencing was PBMCs or T cells enriched from blood (not recorded which). These TCRs come from a woman aged 25-40 years who had been exposed to COVID-19.

V and J are TRBV4-1 and TRBJ2-1; TRBD2 might be the D (5 bases). Germline V CDR1 and CDR2: MGHRA, YSYEKL. Trimming shortened V by 3 bases and J by 0 bases, and 12 bases separated the two germline ends. This CDR3 has 16 amino acids. The chain's CDR3 is CASSQAYSASYNEQFF. Here the CDR3 DNA reads TGCGCCAGCAGCCAGGCATATAGCGCCTCCTACAATGAGCAGTTCTTC.

The DNA of the CDR3 is TGTGCCAGCAGCTTAGGGGGCAGGGGGCGCCGAGAGACCCAGTACTTC. Its translation is CASSLGGRGRRETQYF. The rearrangement joins TRBV11-3 to TRBJ2-5; 8 bases match TRBD1. V shed 1 base, J shed 4 bases, and the junction held 8 bases outside the gene matches. Per germline, CDR1 SGHNT and CDR2 YENEEA. The CDR3 totals 16 residues.

This chain uses TRBV6-5 with TRBJ1-3, with TRBD1 matching 7 bases. The CDR3 sequence is 15 residues long. Per the germline V gene, CDR1 is MNHEY and CDR2 is SVGAGI. V was clipped by 6 bases and J by 0 bases; unmatched bases: 5. The CDR3 region is CASRYRTGSGNTIYF. The CDR3 DNA is TGTGCCAGCAGATACCGGACAGGCTCTGGAAACACCATATATTTT.

In its sample, this clone was seen once. The chain carries TRBV3-1 (or the pseudogene TRBV3-2) and TRBJ1-4; TRBD1 matches 11 bases. This CDR3 comprises 16 residues. Germline V gene data show CDR1 as LGHDT and CDR2 as YNNKEL (reference sequence). The ends lost 2 bases at V and 8 bases at J; junction bases unmatched: 7. The CDR3 coding sequence is TGTGCCAGCAGCCAAAGCCCGGGACAGGGGGTGGAAAAACTGTTTTTT. It yields the protein CASSQSPGQGVEKLFF.

The chain joins TRBV7-9 to TRBJ1-6; TRBD1 aligns across 8 bases. The V gene's germline CDR1 is SEHNR and CDR2 FQNEAQ (reference sequence). The trim removed 1 base at V and 10 bases at J, leaving 6 bases unmatched. This CDR3 comprises 15 residues. CDR3 loop: CASSLGTGSGSPLHF. Here the CDR3 DNA reads TGTGCCAGCAGCTTAGGGACAGGGAGTGGATCACCCCTCCACTTT.

This chain links TRBV2 with TRBJ2-1; a possible D gene is TRBD1 (6 bases). The CDR3 consists of 13 residues. The ends were cut back, 3 bases at V and 7 bases at J, with 10 bases in the middle. CDR1 and CDR2 from the germline V gene are SNHLY and FYNNEI. CDR3 nucleotides: TGTGCCAGCAGTGACAGGGGACCGAATGAGCAGTTCTTC. It is translated as CASSDRGPNEQFF.

This chain connects TRBV27 to TRBJ2-7; D is perhaps TRBD2 (6 bases). Deletions cut 4 bases from V and 5 bases from J, with 9 bases between. The CDR3 has 12 residues. CDR1 is MNHEY and CDR2 is SMNVEV in the germline V gene (reference sequence). The DNA for the CDR3 is TGTGCCAGCAGTTCCTCGGGAGACGAGCAGTACTTC. It encodes CASSSSGDEQYF.

The V and J genes are TRBV10-2 and TRBJ2-7, with 7 bases lining up with TRBD2. Germline trimming cut 2 bases from V and 0 bases from J; bases unmatched to any gene: 1. Germline lookup yields CDR1 WSHSY and CDR2 SAAADI. The CDR3 is 14 amino acids. Here the CDR3 DNA reads TGCGCCAGCAGTGAGCAGCGGGGCTCCTACGAGCAGTACTTC. Translated, it gives CASSEQRGSYEQYF.

The chain recombines TRBV5-1 with TRBJ1-2; D call uncertain. CDR3 length equals 14 residues. V was pared by 0 bases and J by 5 bases, with 11 bases between. The germline V gene has CDR1 SGHRS and CDR2 YFSETQ. The CDR3 spells CASSLGVTSYGYTF. The CDR3 DNA reads as TGCGCCAGCAGCTTGGGGGTGACATCTTATGGCTACACCTTC.

V usage is TRBV7-9 and J usage is TRBJ1-4; D is unclear. V was clipped by 5 bases and J by 2 bases, with 9 bases between them. The length of the CDR3 is 14 residues. From germline, CDR1 is SEHNR and CDR2 FQNEAQ (reference sequence). The CDR3 bases are TGTGCCAGCAGCCTAAGGAGGACTAATGAAAAACTGTTTTTT. Its translation is CASSLRRTNEKLFF. Variable domain in full (rest from reference TRBV7-9 and TRBJ1-4): DTGVSQNPRHKITKRGQNVTFRCDPISEHNRLYWYRQTLGQGPEFLTYFQNEAQLEKSRLLSDRFSAERPKGSFSTLEIQRTEQGDSAMYLCASSLRRTNEKLFFGSGTQLSVL.